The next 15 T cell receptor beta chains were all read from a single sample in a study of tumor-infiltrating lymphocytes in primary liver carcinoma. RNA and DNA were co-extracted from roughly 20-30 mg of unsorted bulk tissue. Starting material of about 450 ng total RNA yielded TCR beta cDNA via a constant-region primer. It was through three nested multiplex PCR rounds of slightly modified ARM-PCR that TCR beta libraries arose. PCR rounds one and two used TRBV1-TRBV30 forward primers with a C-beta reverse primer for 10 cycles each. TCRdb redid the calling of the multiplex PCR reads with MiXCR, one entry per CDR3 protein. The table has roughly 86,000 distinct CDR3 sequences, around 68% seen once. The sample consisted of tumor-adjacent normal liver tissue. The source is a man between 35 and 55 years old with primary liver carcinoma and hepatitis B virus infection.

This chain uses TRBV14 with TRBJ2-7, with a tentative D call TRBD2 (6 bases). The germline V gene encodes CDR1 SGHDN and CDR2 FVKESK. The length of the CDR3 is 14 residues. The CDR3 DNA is TGTGTCATTAGCCACCGGGACTTTGGGTACGAGCAGTACTTC. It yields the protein CVISHRDFGYEQYF.

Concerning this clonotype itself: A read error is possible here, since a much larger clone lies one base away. The CDR3: CARSLADSYEQYF. CDR3 coding DNA: TGTGCCAGGAGCTTGGCGGACAGCTACGAGCAGTACTTC. This chain uses TRBV5-5 with TRBJ2-7; TRBD1 might be the D (6 bases). Per the germline V gene, CDR1 is SGHKS and CDR2 is YYEKEE (reference sequence). This CDR3 is 13 amino acids long. Full variable domain (outside the CDR3, taken from reference TRBV5-5 and TRBJ2-7): DAGVTQSPTHLIKTRGQQVTLRCSPISGHKSVSWYQQVLGQGPQFIFQYYEKEERGRGNFPDRFSARQFPNYSSELNVNALLLGDSALYLCARSLADSYEQYFGPGTRLTVT.

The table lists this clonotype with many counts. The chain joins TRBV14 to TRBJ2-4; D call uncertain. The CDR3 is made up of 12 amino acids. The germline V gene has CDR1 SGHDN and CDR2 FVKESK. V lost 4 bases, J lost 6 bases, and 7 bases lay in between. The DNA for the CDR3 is TGTGCCAGCAGCCCATCGGGAAACATTCAGTACTTC. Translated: CASSPSGNIQYF.

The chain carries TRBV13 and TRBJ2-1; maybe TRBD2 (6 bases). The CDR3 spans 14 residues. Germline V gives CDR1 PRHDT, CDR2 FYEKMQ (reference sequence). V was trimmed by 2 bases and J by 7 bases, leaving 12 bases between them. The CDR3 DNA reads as TGTGCCAGCAGCTTAAGAGGGAGGAGGAATGAGCAGTTCTTC. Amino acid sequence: CASSLRGRRNEQFF.

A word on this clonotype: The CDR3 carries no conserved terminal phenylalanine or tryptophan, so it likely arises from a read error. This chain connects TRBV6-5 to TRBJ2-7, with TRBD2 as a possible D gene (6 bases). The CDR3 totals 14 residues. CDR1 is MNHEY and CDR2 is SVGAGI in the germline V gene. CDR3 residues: CTSNPSRDWVEQYS. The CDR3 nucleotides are TGTACCAGCAATCCATCCCGGGACTGGGTGGAGCAGTACTCC.

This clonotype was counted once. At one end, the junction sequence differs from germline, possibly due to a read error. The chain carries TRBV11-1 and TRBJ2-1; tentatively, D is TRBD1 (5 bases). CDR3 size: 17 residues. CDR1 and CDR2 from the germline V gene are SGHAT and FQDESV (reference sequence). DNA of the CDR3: TGTGCCTGCAGCTCGGACGCTAGGGGCCCGACCTACAACGAGCAGTTCTTC. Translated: CACSSDARGPTYNEQFF.

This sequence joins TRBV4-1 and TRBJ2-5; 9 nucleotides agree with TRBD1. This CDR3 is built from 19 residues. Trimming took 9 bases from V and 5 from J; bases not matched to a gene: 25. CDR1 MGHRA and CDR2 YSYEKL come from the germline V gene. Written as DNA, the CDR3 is TGCGCCAGTAACCACAGGGGGCTAGCAACTGCCCAAGATACGGAGACCCAGTACTTC. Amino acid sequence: CASNHRGLATAQDTETQYF.

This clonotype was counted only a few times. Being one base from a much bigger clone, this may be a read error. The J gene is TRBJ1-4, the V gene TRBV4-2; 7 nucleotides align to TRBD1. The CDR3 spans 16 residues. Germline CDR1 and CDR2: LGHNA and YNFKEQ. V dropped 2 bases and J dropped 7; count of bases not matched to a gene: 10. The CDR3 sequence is CASSQYKGANGEKLFF. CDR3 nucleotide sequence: TGTGCCAGCAGCCAATATAAGGGGGCGAATGGTGAAAAACTGTTTTTT.

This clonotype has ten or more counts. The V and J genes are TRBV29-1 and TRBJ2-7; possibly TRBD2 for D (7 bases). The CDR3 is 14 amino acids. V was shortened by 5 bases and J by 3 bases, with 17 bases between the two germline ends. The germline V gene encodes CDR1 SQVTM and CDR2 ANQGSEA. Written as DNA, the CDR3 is TGCAGCGTTCGGGGGGCAGGGAAGAACTACGAGCAGTACTTC. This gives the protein CSVRGAGKNYEQYF.

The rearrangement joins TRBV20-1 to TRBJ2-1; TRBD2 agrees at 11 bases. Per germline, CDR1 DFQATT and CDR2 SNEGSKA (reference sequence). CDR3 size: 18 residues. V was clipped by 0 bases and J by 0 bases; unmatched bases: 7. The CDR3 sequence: CSAREASGRSSSYNEQFF. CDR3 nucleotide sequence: TGCAGTGCTAGAGAGGCTAGCGGGAGGTCCAGCTCCTACAATGAGCAGTTCTTC.

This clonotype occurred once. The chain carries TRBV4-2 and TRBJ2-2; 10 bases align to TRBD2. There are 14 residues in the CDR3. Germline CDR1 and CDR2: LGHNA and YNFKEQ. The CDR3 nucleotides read TGTGCTAACAGTTCCATAGCGGGGGGCGGGGAGCTGTTTTTT. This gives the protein CANSSIAGGGELFF.

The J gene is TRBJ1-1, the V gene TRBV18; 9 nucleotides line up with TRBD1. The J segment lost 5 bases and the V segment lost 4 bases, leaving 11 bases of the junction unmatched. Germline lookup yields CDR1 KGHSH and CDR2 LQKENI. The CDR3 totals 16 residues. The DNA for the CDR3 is TGTGCCAGCTCACTACCGAACCGGGACAGGGATACTGAAGCTTTCTTT. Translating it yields CASSLPNRDRDTEAFF. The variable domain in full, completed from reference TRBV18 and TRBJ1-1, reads NAGVMQNPRHLVRRRGQEARLRCSPMKGHSHVYWYRQLPEEGLKFMVYLQKENIIDESGMPKERFSAEFPKEGPSILRIQQVVRGDSAAYFCASSLPNRDRDTEAFFGQGTRLTVV.

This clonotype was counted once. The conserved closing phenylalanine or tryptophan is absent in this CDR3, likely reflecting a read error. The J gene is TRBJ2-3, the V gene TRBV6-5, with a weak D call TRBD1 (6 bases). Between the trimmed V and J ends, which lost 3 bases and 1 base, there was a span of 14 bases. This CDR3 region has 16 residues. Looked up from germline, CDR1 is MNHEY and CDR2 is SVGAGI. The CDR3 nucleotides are TGTGCCAGCAGTTATTCAGGGGTCGATGGCACAGATACGCAGTATCTT. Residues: CASSYSGVDGTDTQYL.

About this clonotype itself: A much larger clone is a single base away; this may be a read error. CDR3: CAITPGQAHTDTQYF. CDR3 DNA: TGTGCCATCACCCCGGGACAGGCTCACACAGATACGCAGTATTTT. The chain employs TRBV10-3 and TRBJ2-3, with 8 bases that match TRBD1. V gave up 7 bases and J gave up 2 bases; unmatched junction bases: 8. Germline loops: CDR1 ENHRY, CDR2 SYGVKD. The CDR3 runs to 15 residues.

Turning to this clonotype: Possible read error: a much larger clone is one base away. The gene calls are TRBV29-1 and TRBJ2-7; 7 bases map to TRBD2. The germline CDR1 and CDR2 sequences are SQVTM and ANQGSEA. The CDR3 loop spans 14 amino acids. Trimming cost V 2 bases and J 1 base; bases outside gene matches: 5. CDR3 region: CSVELVGGSYEQYF. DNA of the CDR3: TGCAGCGTTGAATTAGTGGGAGGGTCCTACGAGCAGTACTTC.